This T cell receptor (beta chain) came from a study of blood T cell repertoires in COVID-19. About the study: Sample material is recorded as cDNA or gDNA derived from T cells, B-cell-depleted T cells, or PBMCs.

This CDR3 contains 16 residues. CDR1 and CDR2 from the germline V gene are SNHLY and FYNNEI. The germline V and J ends were trimmed by 2 bases and 4 bases, with 18 bases remaining between them. Under the authors' procedure: Estimated nucleated cell counts came from reference gene primer amplification. The table came from immunoSEQ multiplex PCR; TCRdb's copy has only in-frame clones and leaves some out. That table supplies the V and J calls and clone size; D and trimming were determined from the DNA. The sample yields 100,000 to 150,000 clones, around 85% seen once. The TCR sequence derives from a man under 40 with COVID-19, enrolled during active disease. This sequence joins TRBV2 and TRBJ2-7; D is perhaps TRBD1 (6 bases). The sequencing sample was made of peripheral blood. The CDR3 DNA reads as TGTGCCAGCAGTGAACCAGGGGCGGATAGATCTTACGAGCAGTACTTC. The encoded protein is CASSEPGADRSYEQYF.